The sequence of this TCR beta chain was determined in a study of blood T cell repertoires in COVID-19. Study-wide background: Donors in the United States, Italy and Spain gave samples during acute or convalescent COVID-19. T cells, B-cell-depleted T cells, or PBMCs supplied cDNA or gDNA.

This clone was observed a single time. The CDR3 has 16 amino acids. Germline CDR1 reads SGDLS; CDR2 reads YYNGEE. V trimming: 0 bases; J trimming: 1 base; junction bases outside the gene matches: 4. Using immunoSEQ multiplex PCR, the repertoire was profiled, and TCRdb retains in-frame clones only, with some absent. The sample holds tens of thousands of clones, around three quarters seen once. The chain is built from TRBV9 and TRBJ2-7, with TRBD2 matching over 10 bases. The sequence came from a man aged 55 to 70 with active or convalescent COVID-19. The sequenced sample was peripheral blood. The chain's CDR3 is CASSVGLAGRSYEQYF. In DNA, the CDR3 is TGTGCCAGCAGCGTAGGACTAGCGGGTCGTTCCTACGAGCAGTACTTC.